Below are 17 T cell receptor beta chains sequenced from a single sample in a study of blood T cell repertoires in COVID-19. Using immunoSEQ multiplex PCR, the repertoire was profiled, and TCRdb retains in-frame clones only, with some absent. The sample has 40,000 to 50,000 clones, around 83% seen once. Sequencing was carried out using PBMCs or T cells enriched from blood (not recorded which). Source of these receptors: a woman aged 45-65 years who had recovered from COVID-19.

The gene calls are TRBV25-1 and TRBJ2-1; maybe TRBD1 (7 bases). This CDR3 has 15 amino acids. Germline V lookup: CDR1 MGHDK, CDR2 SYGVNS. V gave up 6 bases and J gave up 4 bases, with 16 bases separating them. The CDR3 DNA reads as TGTGCCAGCAGACTGACAGGGACTCTGTACAATGAGCAGTTCTTC. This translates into CASRLTGTLYNEQFF.

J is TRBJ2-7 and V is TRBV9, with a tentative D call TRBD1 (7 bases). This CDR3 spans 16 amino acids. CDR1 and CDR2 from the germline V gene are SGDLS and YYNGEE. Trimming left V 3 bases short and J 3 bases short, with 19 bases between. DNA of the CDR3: TGTGCCAGCAGCGCGTCCGGAGGGGGCCAACTCTACGAGCAGTACTTC. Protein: CASSASGGGQLYEQYF.

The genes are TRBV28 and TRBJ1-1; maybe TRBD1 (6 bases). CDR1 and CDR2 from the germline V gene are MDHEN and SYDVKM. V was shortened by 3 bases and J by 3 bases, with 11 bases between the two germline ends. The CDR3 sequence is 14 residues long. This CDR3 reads CASSLGAGDTEAFF. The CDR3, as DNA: TGTGCCAGCAGTTTGGGCGCAGGGGACACTGAAGCTTTCTTT. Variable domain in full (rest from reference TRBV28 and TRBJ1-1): DVKVTQSSRYLVKRTGEKVFLECVQDMDHENMFWYRQDPGLGLRLIYFSYDVKMKEKGDIPEGYSVSREKKERFSLILESASTNQTSMYLCASSLGAGDTEAFFGQGTRLTVV.

The CDR3 nucleotides are TGTGCCAGCAGCCCGAGGGAAGGGCATGAGCAGTTCTTC. It yields the protein CASSPREGHEQFF. This chain connects TRBV3-1 (or the pseudogene TRBV3-2) to TRBJ2-1, with D possibly TRBD2 on 5 matching bases. The CDR3 covers 13 residues. The V end lost 4 bases, the J end lost 8 bases, and 12 bases lay between the germline ends. The germline gives CDR1 LGHDT, CDR2 YNNKEL (reference sequence).

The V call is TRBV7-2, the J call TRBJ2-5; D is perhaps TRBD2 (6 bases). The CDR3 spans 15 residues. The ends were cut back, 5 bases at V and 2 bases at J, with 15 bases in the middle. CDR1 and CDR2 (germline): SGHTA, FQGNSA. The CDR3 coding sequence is TGTGCCAGCAGCCCAAACCTAGGAGGGCAAGAGACCCAGTACTTC. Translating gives CASSPNLGGQETQYF. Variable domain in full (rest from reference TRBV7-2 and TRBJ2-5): GAGVSQSPSNKVTEKGKDVELRCDPISGHTALYWYRQSLGQGLEFLIYFQGNSAPDKSGLPSDRFSAERTGGSVSTLTIQRTQQEDSAVYLCASSPNLGGQETQYFGPGTRLLVL.

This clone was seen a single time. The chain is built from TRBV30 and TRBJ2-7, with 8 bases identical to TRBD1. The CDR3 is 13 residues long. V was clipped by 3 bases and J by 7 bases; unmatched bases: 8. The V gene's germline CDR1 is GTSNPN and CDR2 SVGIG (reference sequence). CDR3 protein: CAWSQGAQREQYF. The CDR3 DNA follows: TGTGCCTGGAGCCAGGGGGCGCAAAGAGAGCAGTACTTC.

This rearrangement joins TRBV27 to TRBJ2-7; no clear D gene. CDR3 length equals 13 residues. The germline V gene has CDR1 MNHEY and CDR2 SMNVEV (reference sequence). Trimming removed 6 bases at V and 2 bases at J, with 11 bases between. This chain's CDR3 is CASRSLLPYEQYF. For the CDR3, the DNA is TGTGCCAGCAGAAGCCTTCTACCCTACGAGCAGTACTTC.

CDR3 sequence: CASSLDRGASGNTIYF. CDR3 bases: TGTGCCAGCAGCTTAGATCGGGGGGCGTCCGGAAACACCATATATTTT. The gene calls are TRBV7-2 and TRBJ1-3; D is perhaps TRBD1 (6 bases). Per the germline V gene, CDR1 is SGHTA and CDR2 is FQGNSA. Trimming stripped 1 base from V and 4 bases from J, with 14 bases between. The length of the CDR3 is 16 residues.

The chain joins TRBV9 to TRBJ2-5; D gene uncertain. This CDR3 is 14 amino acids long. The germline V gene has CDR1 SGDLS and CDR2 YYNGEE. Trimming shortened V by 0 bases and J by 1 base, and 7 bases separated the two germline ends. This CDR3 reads CASSVGGPQETQYF. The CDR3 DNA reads TGTGCCAGCAGCGTAGGCGGTCCCCAAGAGACCCAGTACTTC. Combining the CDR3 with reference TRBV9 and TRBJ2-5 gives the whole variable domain DSGVTQTPKHLITATGQRVTLRCSPRSGDLSVYWYQQSLDQGLQFLIQYYNGEERAKGNILERFSAQQFPDLHSELNLSSLELGDSALYFCASSVGGPQETQYFGPGTRLLVL.

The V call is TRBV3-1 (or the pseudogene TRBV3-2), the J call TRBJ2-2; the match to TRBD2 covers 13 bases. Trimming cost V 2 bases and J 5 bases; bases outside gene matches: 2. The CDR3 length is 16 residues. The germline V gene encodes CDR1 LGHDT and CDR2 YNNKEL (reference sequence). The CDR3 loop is CASSQWTSGGTGELFF. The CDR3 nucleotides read TGTGCCAGCAGCCAATGGACTAGCGGGGGTACCGGGGAGCTGTTTTTT.

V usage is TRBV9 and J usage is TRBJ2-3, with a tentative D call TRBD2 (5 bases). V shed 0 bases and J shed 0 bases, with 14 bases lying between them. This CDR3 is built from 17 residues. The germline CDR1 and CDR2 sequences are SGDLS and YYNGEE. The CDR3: CASSVGPSERSTDTQYF. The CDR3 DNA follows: TGTGCCAGCAGCGTAGGCCCGTCGGAGCGGAGCACAGATACGCAGTATTTT.

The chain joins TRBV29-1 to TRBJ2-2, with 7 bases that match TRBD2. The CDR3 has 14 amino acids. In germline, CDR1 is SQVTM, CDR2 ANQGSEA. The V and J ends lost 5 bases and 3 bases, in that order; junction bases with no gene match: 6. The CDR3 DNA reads TGCAGCGTTAGACCGGGGGGAGACACCGGGGAGCTGTTTTTT. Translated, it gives CSVRPGGDTGELFF.

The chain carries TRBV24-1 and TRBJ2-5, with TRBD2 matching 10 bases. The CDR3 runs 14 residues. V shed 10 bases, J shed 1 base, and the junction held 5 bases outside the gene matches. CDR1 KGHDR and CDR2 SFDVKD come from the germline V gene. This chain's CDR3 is CATRSGGGQETQYF. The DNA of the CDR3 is TGTGCCACTCGAAGCGGGGGGGGCCAAGAGACCCAGTACTTC.

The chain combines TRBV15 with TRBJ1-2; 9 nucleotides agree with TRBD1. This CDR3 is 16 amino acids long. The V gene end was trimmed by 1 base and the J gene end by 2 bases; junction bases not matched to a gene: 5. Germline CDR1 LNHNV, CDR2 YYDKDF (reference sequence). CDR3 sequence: CATSRGTGVSNYGYTF. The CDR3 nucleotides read TGTGCCACCAGCAGAGGGACAGGGGTATCGAACTATGGCTACACCTTC. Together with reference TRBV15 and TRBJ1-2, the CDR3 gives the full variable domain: DAMVIQNPRYQVTQFGKPVTLSCSQTLNHNVMYWYQQKSSQAPKLLFHYYDKDFNNEADTPDNFQSRRPNTSFCFLDIRSPGLGDTAMYLCATSRGTGVSNYGYTFGSGTRLTVV.

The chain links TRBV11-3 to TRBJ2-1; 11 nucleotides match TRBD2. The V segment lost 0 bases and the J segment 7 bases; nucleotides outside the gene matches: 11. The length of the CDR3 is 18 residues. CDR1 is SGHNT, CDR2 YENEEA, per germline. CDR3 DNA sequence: TGTGCCAGCAGCTTAGATGCGACAACTAGCGGGAGTAGGAATGAGCAGTTCTTC. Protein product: CASSLDATTSGSRNEQFF.

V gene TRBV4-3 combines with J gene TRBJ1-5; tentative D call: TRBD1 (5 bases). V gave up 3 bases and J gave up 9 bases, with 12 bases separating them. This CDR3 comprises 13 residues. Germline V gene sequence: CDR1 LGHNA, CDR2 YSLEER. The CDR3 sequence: CASSQGMGGPQHF. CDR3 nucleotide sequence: TGCGCCAGCAGCCAGGGGATGGGGGGGCCCCAGCATTTT.

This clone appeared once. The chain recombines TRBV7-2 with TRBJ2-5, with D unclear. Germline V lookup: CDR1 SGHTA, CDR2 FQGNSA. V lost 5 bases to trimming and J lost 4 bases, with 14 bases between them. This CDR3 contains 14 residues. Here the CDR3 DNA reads TGTGCCAGCAGCCCTTCGTCGACGGGAGAGACCCAGTACTTC. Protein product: CASSPSSTGETQYF.